This TCR beta chain was observed in a study of blood T cell repertoires in COVID-19. Background on the study: Samples representing acute and convalescent COVID-19 were sourced from the United States, Italy and Spain.

In the original workflow: Using reference gene primer amplification, nucleated cell counts were estimated. Produced via immunoSEQ multiplex PCR; TCRdb's table is partial and in-frame only. The V and J calls and clone size were taken over from that table, and D and trimming were inferred from the DNA. The sample carries around 300,000 clones, about 80% recorded once. V shed 6 bases and J 7 bases; nucleotides not matched to a gene: 12. CDR3 length equals 15 residues. Germline lookup yields CDR1 SNHLY and CDR2 FYNNEI. The chain employs TRBV2 and TRBJ2-5; 9 bases map to TRBD1. Material for sequencing was peripheral blood. This clonotype originated in a woman in her 50s who had recovered from COVID-19. CDR3 nucleotide sequence: TGTGCCAGCAGCCCCCGGGACAGGGCCCAGGGGACCCAGTACTTC. Its translation is CASSPRDRAQGTQYF.